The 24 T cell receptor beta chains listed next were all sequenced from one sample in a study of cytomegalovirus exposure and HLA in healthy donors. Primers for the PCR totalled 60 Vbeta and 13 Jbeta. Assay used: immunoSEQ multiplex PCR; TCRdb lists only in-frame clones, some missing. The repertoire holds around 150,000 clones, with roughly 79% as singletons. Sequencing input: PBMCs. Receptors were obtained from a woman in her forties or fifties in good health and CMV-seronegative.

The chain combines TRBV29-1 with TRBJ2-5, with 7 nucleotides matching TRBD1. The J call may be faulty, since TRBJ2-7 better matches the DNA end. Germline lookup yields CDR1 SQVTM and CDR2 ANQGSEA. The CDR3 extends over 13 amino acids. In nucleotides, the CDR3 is TGCAGCGTTGCAGAGACAGGGTCCTACGAGCAGTACTTC. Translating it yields CSVAETGSYEQYF.

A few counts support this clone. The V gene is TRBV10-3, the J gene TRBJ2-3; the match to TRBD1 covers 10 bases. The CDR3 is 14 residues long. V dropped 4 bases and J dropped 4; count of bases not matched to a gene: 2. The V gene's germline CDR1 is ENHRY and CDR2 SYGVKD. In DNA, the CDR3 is TGTGCCATCAGTGGGGGACAGGGGCCAGATACGCAGTATTTT. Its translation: CAISGGQGPDTQYF.

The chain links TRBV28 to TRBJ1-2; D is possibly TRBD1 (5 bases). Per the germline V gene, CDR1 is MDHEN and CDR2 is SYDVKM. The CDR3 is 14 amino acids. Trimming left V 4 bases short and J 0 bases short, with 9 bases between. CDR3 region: CASSYPGSNYGYTF. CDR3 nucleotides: TGTGCCAGCAGTTACCCAGGGTCTAACTATGGCTACACCTTC.

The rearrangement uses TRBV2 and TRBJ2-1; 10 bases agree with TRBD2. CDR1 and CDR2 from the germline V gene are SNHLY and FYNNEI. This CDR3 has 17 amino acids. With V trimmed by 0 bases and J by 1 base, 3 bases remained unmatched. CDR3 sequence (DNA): TGTGCCAGCAGTGAAGCGCTAGCGGGAGCGTCCTACAATGAGCAGTTCTTC. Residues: CASSEALAGASYNEQFF.

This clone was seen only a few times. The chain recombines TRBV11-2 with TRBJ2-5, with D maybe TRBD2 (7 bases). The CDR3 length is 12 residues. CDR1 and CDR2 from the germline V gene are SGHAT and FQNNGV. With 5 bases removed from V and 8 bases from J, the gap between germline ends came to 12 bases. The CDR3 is CASSIRGGTQYF. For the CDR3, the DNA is TGTGCCAGCAGCATTAGGGGGGGCACCCAGTACTTC.

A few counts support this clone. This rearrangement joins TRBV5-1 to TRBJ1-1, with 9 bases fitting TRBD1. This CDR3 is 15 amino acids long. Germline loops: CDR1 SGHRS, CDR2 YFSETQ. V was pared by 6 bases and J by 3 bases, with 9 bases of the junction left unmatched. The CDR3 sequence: CASTRTGELDTEAFF. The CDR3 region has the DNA TGCGCCAGCACCCGGACAGGGGAATTGGACACTGAAGCTTTCTTT.

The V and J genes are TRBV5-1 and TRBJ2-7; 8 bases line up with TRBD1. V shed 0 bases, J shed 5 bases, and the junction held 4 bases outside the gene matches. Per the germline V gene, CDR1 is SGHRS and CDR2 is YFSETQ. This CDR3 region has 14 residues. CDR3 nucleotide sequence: TGCGCCAGCAGCTTGGGGACAGGGACGAACGAGCAGTACTTC. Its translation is CASSLGTGTNEQYF.

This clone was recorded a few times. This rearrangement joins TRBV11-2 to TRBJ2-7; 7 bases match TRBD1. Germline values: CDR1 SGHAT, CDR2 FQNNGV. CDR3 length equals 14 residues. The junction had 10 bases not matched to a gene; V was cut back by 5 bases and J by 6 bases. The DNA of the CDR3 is TGTGCCAGCAGCCCCTTAGCTAACAGGGGCGAGCAGTACTTC. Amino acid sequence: CASSPLANRGEQYF.

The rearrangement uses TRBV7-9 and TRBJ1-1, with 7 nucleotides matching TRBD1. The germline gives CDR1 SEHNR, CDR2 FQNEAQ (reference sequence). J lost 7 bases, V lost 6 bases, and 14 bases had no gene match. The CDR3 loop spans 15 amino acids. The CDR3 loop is CASRPRQGELGEAFF. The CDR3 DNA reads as TGTGCCAGCAGACCCCGACAGGGAGAGTTGGGTGAAGCTTTCTTT.

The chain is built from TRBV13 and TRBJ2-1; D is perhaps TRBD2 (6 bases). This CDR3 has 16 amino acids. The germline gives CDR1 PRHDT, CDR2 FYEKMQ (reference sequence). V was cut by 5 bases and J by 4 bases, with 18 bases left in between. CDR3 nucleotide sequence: TGTGCCAGCAGCCCCTCATCGGGACGGGGGTACAATGAGCAGTTCTTC. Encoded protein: CASSPSSGRGYNEQFF.

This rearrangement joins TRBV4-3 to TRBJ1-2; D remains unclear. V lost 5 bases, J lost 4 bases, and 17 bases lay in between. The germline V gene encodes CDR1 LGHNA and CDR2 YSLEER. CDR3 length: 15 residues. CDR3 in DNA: TGCGCCAGCAGCTACGAACGGGGTGGCGGCTATGGCTACACCTTC. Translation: CASSYERGGGYGYTF.

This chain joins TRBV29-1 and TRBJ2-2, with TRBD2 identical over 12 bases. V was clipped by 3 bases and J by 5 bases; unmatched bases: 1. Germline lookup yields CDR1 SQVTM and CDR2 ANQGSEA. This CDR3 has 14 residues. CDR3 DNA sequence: TGCAGCGTTGAGACTAGCGGGGGTACCGGGGAGCTGTTTTTT. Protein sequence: CSVETSGGTGELFF.

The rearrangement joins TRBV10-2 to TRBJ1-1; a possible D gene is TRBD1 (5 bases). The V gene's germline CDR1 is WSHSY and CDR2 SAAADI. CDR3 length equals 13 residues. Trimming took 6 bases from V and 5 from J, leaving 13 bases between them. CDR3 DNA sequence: TGCGCCAGCAGGCAAACAGGAGTAACTGAAGCTTTCTTT. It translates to CASRQTGVTEAFF.

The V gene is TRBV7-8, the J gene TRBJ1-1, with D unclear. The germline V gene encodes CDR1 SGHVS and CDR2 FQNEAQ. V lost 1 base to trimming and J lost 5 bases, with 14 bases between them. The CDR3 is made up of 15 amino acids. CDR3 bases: TGTGCCAGCAGCTTAGTCGTCGGGGAGTTGACTGAAGCTTTCTTT. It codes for CASSLVVGELTEAFF.

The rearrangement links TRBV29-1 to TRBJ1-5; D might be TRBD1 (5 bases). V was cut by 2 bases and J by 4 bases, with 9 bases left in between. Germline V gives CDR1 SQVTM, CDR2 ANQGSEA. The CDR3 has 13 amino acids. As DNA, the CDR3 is TGCAGCGTTGAACTGGGGCAGAATCAGCCCCAGCATTTT. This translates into CSVELGQNQPQHF. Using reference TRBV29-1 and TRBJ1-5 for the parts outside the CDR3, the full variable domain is SAVISQKPSRDICQRGTSLTIQCQVDSQVTMMFWYRQQPGQSLTLIATANQGSEATYESGFVIDKFPISRPNLTFSTLTVSNMSPEDSSIYLCSVELGQNQPQHFGDGTRLSIL.

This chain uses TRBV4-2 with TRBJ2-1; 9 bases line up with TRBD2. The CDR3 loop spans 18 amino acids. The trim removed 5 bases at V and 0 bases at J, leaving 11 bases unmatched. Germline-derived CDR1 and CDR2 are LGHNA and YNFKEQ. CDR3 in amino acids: CASSRVLAGGGSYNEQFF. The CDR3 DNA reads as TGTGCCAGCAGCAGGGTACTAGCGGGCGGGGGCTCCTACAATGAGCAGTTCTTC.

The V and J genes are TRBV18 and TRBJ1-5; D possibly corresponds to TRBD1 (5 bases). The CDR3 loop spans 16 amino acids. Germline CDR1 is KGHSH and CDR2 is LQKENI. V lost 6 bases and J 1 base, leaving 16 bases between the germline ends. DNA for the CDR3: TGTGCCAGCTCTAAGATCCAGGGTGAGAGCAATCAGCCCCAGCATTTT. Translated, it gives CASSKIQGESNQPQHF.

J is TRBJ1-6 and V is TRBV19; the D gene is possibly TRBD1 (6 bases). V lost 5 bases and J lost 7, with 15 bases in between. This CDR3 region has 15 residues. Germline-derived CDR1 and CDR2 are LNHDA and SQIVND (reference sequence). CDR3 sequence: CASSGGHSYNSPLHF. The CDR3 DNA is TGTGCCAGTAGTGGGGGCCACAGTTACAATTCACCCCTCCACTTT.

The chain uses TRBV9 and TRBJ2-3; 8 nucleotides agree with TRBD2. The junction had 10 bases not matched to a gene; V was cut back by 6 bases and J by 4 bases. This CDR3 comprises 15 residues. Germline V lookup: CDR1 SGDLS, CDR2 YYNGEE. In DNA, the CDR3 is TGTGCCAGCACCTATGGACTAGCTGAAGCAGATACGCAGTATTTT. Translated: CASTYGLAEADTQYF. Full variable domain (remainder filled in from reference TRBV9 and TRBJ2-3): DSGVTQTPKHLITATGQRVTLRCSPRSGDLSVYWYQQSLDQGLQFLIQYYNGEERAKGNILERFSAQQFPDLHSELNLSSLELGDSALYFCASTYGLAEADTQYFGPGTRLTVL.

The CDR3 protein is CASSRPQGRGGSQTQYF. CDR3 coding DNA: TGCGCCAGCAGCCGCCCTCAAGGGCGGGGGGGCTCTCAGACCCAGTACTTC. The chain joins TRBV4-1 to TRBJ2-5, with TRBD2 matching 9 bases. Looked up from germline, CDR1 is MGHRA and CDR2 is YSYEKL. V trimming: 4 bases; J trimming: 6 bases; junction bases outside the gene matches: 15. This CDR3 region has 17 residues.

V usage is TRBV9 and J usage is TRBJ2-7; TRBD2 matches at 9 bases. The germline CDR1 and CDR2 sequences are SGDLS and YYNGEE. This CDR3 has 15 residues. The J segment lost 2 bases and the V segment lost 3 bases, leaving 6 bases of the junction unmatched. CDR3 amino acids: CASSAGTSRTYEQYF. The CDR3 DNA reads TGTGCCAGCAGCGCCGGGACTAGCCGCACCTACGAGCAGTACTTC.

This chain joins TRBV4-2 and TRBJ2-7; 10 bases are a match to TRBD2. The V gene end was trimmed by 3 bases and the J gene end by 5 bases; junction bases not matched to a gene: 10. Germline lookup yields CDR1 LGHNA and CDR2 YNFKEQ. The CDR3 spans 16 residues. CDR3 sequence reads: CASSQELAGSHHEQYF. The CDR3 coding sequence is TGTGCCAGCAGCCAGGAACTAGCGGGGTCGCACCACGAGCAGTACTTC.

The CDR3 region is CASSQDIGGQAFF. In nucleotides, the CDR3 is TGTGCCAGCAGCCAAGATATCGGGGGGCAAGCTTTCTTT. This rearrangement joins TRBV14 to TRBJ1-1; D may be TRBD1 (6 bases). V lost 0 bases, J lost 9 bases, and 11 bases lay in between. The CDR3 totals 13 residues. Germline V gene data show CDR1 as SGHDN and CDR2 as FVKESK.

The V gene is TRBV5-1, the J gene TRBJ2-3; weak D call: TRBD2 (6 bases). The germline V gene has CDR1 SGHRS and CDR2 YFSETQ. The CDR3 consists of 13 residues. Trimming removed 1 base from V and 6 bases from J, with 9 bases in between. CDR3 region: CASSLSSGDTQYF. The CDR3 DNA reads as TGCGCCAGCAGCTTGTCGAGCGGGGATACGCAGTATTTT.